This is a list of T cell receptor beta chains from one sample in a study of OX40 agonist ivuxolimab in advanced cancers. Here immunoSEQ multiplex PCR was the method, and the copy in TCRdb shows in-frame clones only, minus some. Among about 75,000 clones, 70% to 90% were seen once, and the ten largest hold about a sixth. This material consisted of CD4+ or CD8+ T cells sorted from blood, taken in a trial of the OX40 agonist ivuxolimab. These receptors were obtained from an adult with an advanced solid tumor such as melanoma, head and neck, liver or kidney cancer. CDR3s include the opening cysteine and the closing phenylalanine or tryptophan.

v_call	j_call	cdr3_aa
TRBV27	TRBJ2-7	CASSTTHTYEQYF
TRBV27	TRBJ2-3	CASSLLLAGGDTQYF
TRBV9	TRBJ1-1	CASSVGGRGTEAFF
TRBV7-2	TRBJ1-2	CASSPDMNYGYTF
TRBV19	TRBJ1-4	CASSNSFNEKLFF
TRBV6-1	TRBJ1-2	CASRTYGQVEGHTF
TRBV11-1	TRBJ2-7	CASSSTTGTGFDEQYF
TRBV7-7	TRBJ2-3	CASSLGTGGSSDTQYF
TRBV2	TRBJ2-7	CASSGQGVEQYF
TRBV5-1	TRBJ2-2	CASSLEVGQNTGELFF
TRBV27	TRBJ2-2	CASTRGRTGELFF
TRBV5-1	TRBJ2-1	CASSPGRNNEQFF
TRBV4-2	TRBJ1-2	CASSQMGQTNYGYTF
TRBV2	TRBJ1-5	CASSEGPGPQHF
TRBV5-6	TRBJ2-5	CASSLGFRQYF
TRBV7-9	TRBJ2-7	CASSSTREYEQYF
TRBV4-3	TRBJ2-3	CASSQDQREGRDTQYF
TRBV5-1	TRBJ2-6	CASSLFGQSGANVLTF
TRBV5-1	TRBJ2-7	CASSLTTGIYEQYF
TRBV5-1	TRBJ2-1	CASSRTPGGNEQFF
TRBV28	TRBJ1-2	CASSKTELYGYTF
TRBV5-1	TRBJ2-1	CASSFRDFNEQFF
TRBV28	TRBJ2-7	CASRPAGTGDGLGQYF
TRBV4-2	TRBJ2-2	CASSQVGIAPGELFF
TRBV18	TRBJ2-1	CASSPWTSISGRANEQFF
TRBV28	TRBJ1-1	CASSRDFSAAFF
TRBV7-2	TRBJ2-7	CASSFSGGSYEQYF
TRBV5-1	TRBJ2-3	CASSLDGLAGADTQYF
TRBV11-2	TRBJ1-4	CASSLDRGGYEKLFF
TRBV19	TRBJ1-1	CASSIGGGTEAFF
TRBV28	TRBJ2-1	CASSFGLAGGEQFF
TRBV2	TRBJ2-2	CASSEGRTNTGELFF
TRBV18	TRBJ1-1	CASSPISGNTEAFF
TRBV5-1	TRBJ2-5	CASSVLTGAEETQYF
TRBV29-1	TRBJ2-1	CSVVASGNEQFF
TRBV7-6	TRBJ2-7	CASSLTGTAYEQYF